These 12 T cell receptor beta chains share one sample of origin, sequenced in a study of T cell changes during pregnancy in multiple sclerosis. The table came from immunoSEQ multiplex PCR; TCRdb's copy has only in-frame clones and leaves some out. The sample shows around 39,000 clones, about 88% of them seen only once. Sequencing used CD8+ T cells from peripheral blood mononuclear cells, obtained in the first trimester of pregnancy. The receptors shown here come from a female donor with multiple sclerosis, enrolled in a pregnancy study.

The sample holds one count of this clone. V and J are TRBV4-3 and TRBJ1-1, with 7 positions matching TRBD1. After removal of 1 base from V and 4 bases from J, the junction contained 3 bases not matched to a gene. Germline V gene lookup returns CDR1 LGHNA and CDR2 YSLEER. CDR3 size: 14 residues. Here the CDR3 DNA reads TGCGCCAGCAGCCAAGCACAGGGGCCCACTGAAGCTTTCTTT. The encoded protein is CASSQAQGPTEAFF.

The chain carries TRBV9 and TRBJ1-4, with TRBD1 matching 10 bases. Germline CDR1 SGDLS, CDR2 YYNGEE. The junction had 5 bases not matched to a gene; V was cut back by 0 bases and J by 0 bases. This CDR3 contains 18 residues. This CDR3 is CASSVDGTGVTTNEKLFF. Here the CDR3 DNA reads TGTGCCAGCAGCGTAGACGGGACAGGGGTAACAACTAATGAAAAACTGTTTTTT.

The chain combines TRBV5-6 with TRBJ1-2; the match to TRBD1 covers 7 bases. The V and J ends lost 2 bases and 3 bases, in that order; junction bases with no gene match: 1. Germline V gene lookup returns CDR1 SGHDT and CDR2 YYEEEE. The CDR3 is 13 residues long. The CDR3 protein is CASSFGTDYGYTF. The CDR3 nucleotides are TGTGCCAGCAGCTTCGGGACAGACTATGGCTACACCTTC.

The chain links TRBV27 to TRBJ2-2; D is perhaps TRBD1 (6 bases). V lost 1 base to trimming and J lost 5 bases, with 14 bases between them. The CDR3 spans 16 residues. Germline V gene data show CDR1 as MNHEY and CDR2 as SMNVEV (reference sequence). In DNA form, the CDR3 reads TGTGCCAGCAGTTTATTACGACGTCAGGGGACCGGGGAGCTGTTTTTT. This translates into CASSLLRRQGTGELFF.

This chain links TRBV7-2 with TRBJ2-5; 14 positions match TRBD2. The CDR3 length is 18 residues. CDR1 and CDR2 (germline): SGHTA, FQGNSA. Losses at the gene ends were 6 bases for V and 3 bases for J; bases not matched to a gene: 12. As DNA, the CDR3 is TGTGCCAGCAGTAACCTGGGGACTAGCGGGGGCGGGGAAGAGACCCAGTACTTC. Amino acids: CASSNLGTSGGGEETQYF.

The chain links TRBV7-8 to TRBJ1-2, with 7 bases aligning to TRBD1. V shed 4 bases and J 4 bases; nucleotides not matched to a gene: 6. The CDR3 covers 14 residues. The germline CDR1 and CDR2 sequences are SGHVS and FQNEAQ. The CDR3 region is CASSSGTAPYGYTF. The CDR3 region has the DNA TGTGCCAGCAGCTCAGGGACAGCTCCCTATGGCTACACCTTC.

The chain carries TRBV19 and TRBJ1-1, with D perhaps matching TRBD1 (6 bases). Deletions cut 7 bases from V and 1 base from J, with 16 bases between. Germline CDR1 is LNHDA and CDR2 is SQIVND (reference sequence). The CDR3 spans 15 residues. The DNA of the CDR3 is TGTGCCAGTACTAAAAGGGGGACGCCGAACACTGAAGCTTTCTTT. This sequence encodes CASTKRGTPNTEAFF.

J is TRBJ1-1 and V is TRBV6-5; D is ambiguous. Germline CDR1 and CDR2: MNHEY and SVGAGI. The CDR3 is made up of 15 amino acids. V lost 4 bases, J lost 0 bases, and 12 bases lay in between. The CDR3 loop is CASSSTVTVNTEAFF. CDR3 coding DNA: TGTGCCAGCAGTTCGACGGTCACAGTGAACACTGAAGCTTTCTTT.

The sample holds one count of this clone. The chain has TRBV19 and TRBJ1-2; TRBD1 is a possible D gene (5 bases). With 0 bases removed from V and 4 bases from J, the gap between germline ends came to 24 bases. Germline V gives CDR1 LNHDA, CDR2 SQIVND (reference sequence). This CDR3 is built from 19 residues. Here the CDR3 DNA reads TGTGCCAGTAGTATAGATTTCCCAGCTACAGGTCCTGAGAGCTATGGCTACACCTTC. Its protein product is CASSIDFPATGPESYGYTF.

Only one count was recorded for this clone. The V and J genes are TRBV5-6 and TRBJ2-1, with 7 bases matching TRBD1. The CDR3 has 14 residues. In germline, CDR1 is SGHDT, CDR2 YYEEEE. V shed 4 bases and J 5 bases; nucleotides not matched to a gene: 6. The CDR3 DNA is TGTGCCAGCAGCCCCGACGGACAGGACAATGAGCAGTTCTTC. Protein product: CASSPDGQDNEQFF.

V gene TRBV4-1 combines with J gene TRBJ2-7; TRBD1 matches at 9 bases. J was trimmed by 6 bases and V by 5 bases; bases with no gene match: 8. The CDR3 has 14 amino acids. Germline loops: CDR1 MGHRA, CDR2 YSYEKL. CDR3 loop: CASSSRDREGEQYF. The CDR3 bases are TGCGCCAGCAGCAGCCGGGACAGGGAGGGCGAGCAGTACTTC.

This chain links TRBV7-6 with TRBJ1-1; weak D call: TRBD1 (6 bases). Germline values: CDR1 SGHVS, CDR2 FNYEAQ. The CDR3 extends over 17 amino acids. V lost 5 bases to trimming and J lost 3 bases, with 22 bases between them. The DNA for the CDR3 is TGTGCCAGCAGCCTTGAGGAGGGGGGGGGCCGGGACACTGAAGCTTTCTTT. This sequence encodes CASSLEEGGGRDTEAFF. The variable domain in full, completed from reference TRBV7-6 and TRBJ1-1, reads GAGVSQSPRYKVTKRGQDVALRCDPISGHVSLYWYRQALGQGPEFLTYFNYEAQQDKSGLPNDRFSAERPEGSISTLTIQRTEQRDSAMYRCASSLEEGGGRDTEAFFGQGTRLTVV.